The 8 T cell receptor beta chains below come from one sample, sequenced in a study. TCRdb re-derived calls from the RT-PCR reads in MiXCR, one entry per CDR3 protein. The table shows about 700,000 distinct CDR3 sequences, with around 14% occurring only once. The specimen was memory CD4+ T cells from blood. These receptors came from a female donor in good health, serving as a healthy control.

The chain uses TRBV6-5 and TRBJ2-5, with TRBD1 as a possible D gene (6 bases). The CDR3 extends over 16 amino acids. Trimming cost V 2 bases and J 5 bases, with 18 bases left between them. Per the germline V gene, CDR1 is MNHEY and CDR2 is SVGAGI. CDR3 residues: CASSYDWQGLGETQYF. As DNA, the CDR3 is TGTGCCAGCAGTTACGACTGGCAGGGGCTGGGCGAGACCCAGTACTTC.

This clonotype was seen a few times. The chain links TRBV7-9 to TRBJ2-3; TRBD2 agrees at 7 bases. The germline V gene has CDR1 SEHNR and CDR2 FQNEAQ (reference sequence). The CDR3 contains 15 residues. The J segment lost 2 bases and the V segment lost 1 base, leaving 3 bases of the junction unmatched. Written as DNA, the CDR3 is TGTGCCAGCAGCTTAGGACTAGCCCTCACAGATACGCAGTATTTT. Translating gives CASSLGLALTDTQYF.

This clonotype was counted at least ten times. The V gene is TRBV24-1, the J gene TRBJ2-7; D remains ambiguous. The germline V and J ends were trimmed by 6 bases and 0 bases, with 8 bases remaining between them. Looked up from germline, CDR1 is KGHDR and CDR2 is SFDVKD. The CDR3 runs to 13 residues. Here the CDR3 DNA reads TGTGCCACCAGTATGAGGAGCTCCTACGAGCAGTACTTC. Encoded protein: CATSMRSSYEQYF.

The V and J genes are TRBV10-3 and TRBJ1-2; 7 nucleotides line up with TRBD1. The CDR3 consists of 16 residues. Germline values: CDR1 ENHRY, CDR2 SYGVKD. V shed 0 bases and J 1 base; nucleotides not matched to a gene: 5. The CDR3 loop reads CAISESPGGHNYGYTF. CDR3 nucleotide sequence: TGTGCCATCAGTGAGTCACCAGGGGGGCATAACTATGGCTACACCTTC.

Ten or more counts support this clonotype. The J gene is TRBJ2-3, the V gene TRBV12-3 or TRBV12-4; no reliable D call. The V end lost 6 bases, the J end lost 2 bases, and 3 bases lay between the germline ends. The CDR3 is 11 amino acids. CDR3 nucleotide sequence: TGTGCCAGCAGACTCACAGATACGCAGTATTTT. Translating it yields CASRLTDTQYF.

This clonotype showed up many times. This chain connects TRBV6-2 or TRBV6-3 to TRBJ2-1; 12 bases align to TRBD2. This CDR3 is 17 amino acids long. Looked up from germline, CDR1 is MNHEY and CDR2 is SVGEGT. V lost 4 bases to trimming and J lost 9 bases; unmatched junction nucleotides: 13. CDR3 in DNA: TGTGCCAGCAGTTCTCCCTCGACTAGCGGGGGTGGGGGTGAGCAGTTCTTC. Translated: CASSSPSTSGGGGEQFF.

The chain recombines TRBV9 with TRBJ2-7; D not resolved. Germline CDR1 SGDLS, CDR2 YYNGEE. The CDR3 has 17 residues. Trimming took 1 base from V and 6 from J, leaving 23 bases between them. The DNA of the CDR3 is TGTGCCAGCAGCGTAAACCCCCTTCATACCACTTCTCTCGAGCAGTACTTC. Translating it yields CASSVNPLHTTSLEQYF.

The chain combines TRBV28 with TRBJ1-5, with 7 bases that match TRBD1. The CDR3 covers 18 residues. The V gene end was trimmed by 8 bases and the J gene end by 1 base; junction bases not matched to a gene: 17. CDR1 is MDHEN, CDR2 SYDVKM, per germline. The chain's CDR3 is CASQNSILQGLSNQPQHF. Here the CDR3 DNA reads TGTGCCAGCCAAAATAGTATTTTACAGGGGCTAAGCAATCAGCCCCAGCATTTT. Based on the CDR3 plus reference TRBV28 and TRBJ1-5, the full variable domain is DVKVTQSSRYLVKRTGEKVFLECVQDMDHENMFWYRQDPGLGLRLIYFSYDVKMKEKGDIPEGYSVSREKKERFSLILESASTNQTSMYLCASQNSILQGLSNQPQHFGDGTRLSIL.